Shown below are 26 T cell receptor beta chains from a single sample sequenced in a study of shared clonotypes between healthy human individuals. Using immunoSEQ multiplex PCR, the repertoire was profiled, and TCRdb retains in-frame clones only, with some absent. The repertoire has roughly 1 million clones, 65% to 75% of them found once; the top ten carry about 1.5%. Sequencing was done on a sample of memory CD4+ T cells sorted from blood. Subset indicated: CD45RA-negative fraction. These receptors were obtained from a man between 18 and 29 years old in good health.

V is TRBV11-2 and J is TRBJ2-3; 7 nucleotides line up with TRBD2. Germline CDR1 is SGHAT and CDR2 is FQNNGV. Trimming removed 3 bases from V and 3 bases from J; junction bases left unmatched: 6. The CDR3 covers 15 residues. CDR3 coding DNA: TGTGCCAGCAGCTTGAACGGGAGGTTGACAGATACGCAGTATTTT. It codes for CASSLNGRLTDTQYF.

This clone was observed a handful of times. The chain recombines TRBV10-2 with TRBJ2-5; 8 bases agree with TRBD1. The germline V gene encodes CDR1 WSHSY and CDR2 SAAADI. The junction had 3 bases not matched to a gene; V was cut back by 1 base and J by 5 bases. CDR3 size: 14 residues. The DNA for the CDR3 is TGCGCCAGCAGTGAGTGGGACAGGAGGGAGACCCAGTACTTC. Its protein is CASSEWDRRETQYF.

The chain uses TRBV29-1 and TRBJ2-1; either TRBD1 or TRBD2 may supply D (5 bases each). Trimming pared 4 bases from V and 2 bases from J, leaving 18 bases between. Germline V gives CDR1 SQVTM, CDR2 ANQGSEA. The CDR3 is made up of 16 amino acids. The CDR3 nucleotides are TGCAGCGTTGCCCCGGGGCGGATAGAGACCTACAATGAGCAGTTCTTC. Amino acid sequence: CSVAPGRIETYNEQFF.

For the CDR3, the DNA is TGTGCCTGGTCGACAGGGTTCGAAGGCTACACCTTC. Translating gives CAWSTGFEGYTF. This chain connects TRBV30 to TRBJ1-2; 7 bases line up with TRBD1. Germline CDR1 GTSNPN, CDR2 SVGIG (reference sequence). This CDR3 comprises 12 residues. V lost 5 bases and J lost 8; bases outside the gene matches: 8.

In this sample, this clone turned up a few times. This chain uses TRBV29-1 with TRBJ1-1, with a tentative D call TRBD1 (6 bases). This CDR3 is 13 amino acids long. Germline CDR1 and CDR2: SQVTM and ANQGSEA. V was pared by 5 bases and J by 10 bases, with 20 bases between. In DNA, the CDR3 is TGCAGCGTTTCTACTGACAGGTCTGGCGGAGCTTTCTTT. This translates into CSVSTDRSGGAFF.

The chain uses TRBV5-1 and TRBJ1-1; D not certain. Looked up from germline, CDR1 is SGHRS and CDR2 is YFSETQ. CDR3 length: 15 amino acids. The ends were cut back, 4 bases at V and 0 bases at J, with 13 bases in the middle. The CDR3 DNA is TGCGCCAGCAGCCCGTTACCAGAACTGAACACTGAAGCTTTCTTT. Translated: CASSPLPELNTEAFF.

This clone has a handful of counts. The chain recombines TRBV5-5 with TRBJ1-4; TRBD1 is a possible D gene (5 bases). V was cut by 7 bases and J by 6 bases, with 10 bases left in between. The CDR3 spans 12 residues. Germline CDR1 is SGHKS and CDR2 is YYEKEE (reference sequence). The CDR3 coding sequence is TGTGCCAGCGGTAGCAGGGATGAAAAACTGTTTTTT. Translation: CASGSRDEKLFF.

CDR3 DNA: TGTGCCAGCAGCCCACAGGGGGTTGGGGCCAACGTCCTGACTTTC. This encodes CASSPQGVGANVLTF. The rearrangement links TRBV5-4 to TRBJ2-6; 8 bases are shared with TRBD1. The J segment lost 3 bases and the V segment lost 4 bases, leaving 3 bases of the junction unmatched. Germline lookup yields CDR1 SGHNT and CDR2 YYREEE (reference sequence). The length of the CDR3 is 15 residues.

Only a few counts were recorded for this clone. This chain's CDR3 is CASSYDRGGMNTEAFF. CDR3 bases: TGTGCCAGCAGCTACGACAGGGGTGGGATGAACACTGAAGCTTTCTTT. The chain links TRBV5-6 to TRBJ1-1, with 8 bases identical to TRBD1. The length of the CDR3 is 16 residues. The V and J ends lost 3 bases and 0 bases, in that order; junction bases with no gene match: 7. CDR1 SGHDT and CDR2 YYEEEE come from the germline V gene.

V and J are TRBV10-3 and TRBJ1-5; D unclear. V was pared by 0 bases and J by 4 bases, with 13 bases between. The CDR3 consists of 16 residues. CDR1 and CDR2 from the germline V gene are ENHRY and SYGVKD. CDR3 coding DNA: TGTGCCATCAGTGAGTCGAAGGGTCTAAGTAATCAGCCCCAGCATTTT. It encodes CAISESKGLSNQPQHF.

As concerns this clone: This probably arose from a read error, given a far larger clone one base away. V and J are TRBV5-1 and TRBJ1-1; no firm D call. The germline V gene encodes CDR1 SGHRS and CDR2 YFSETQ. This CDR3 comprises 12 residues. The CDR3 spells CASSLENTEVFF. The CDR3 region has the DNA TGCGCCAGCAGCTTGGAGAACACTGAAGTTTTCTTT.

This clone was observed a single time. The rearrangement uses TRBV6-5 and TRBJ1-3, with D possibly matching TRBD1 (5 bases). V was clipped by 8 bases and J by 0 bases, with 8 bases between them. The germline V gene encodes CDR1 MNHEY and CDR2 SVGAGI. CDR3 size: 13 residues. The CDR3 spells CASGQTSGNTIYF. CDR3 DNA sequence: TGTGCCAGCGGACAAACCTCTGGAAACACCATATATTTT.

This clone was counted only a few times. This chain uses TRBV28 with TRBJ1-6, with a possible D match to TRBD1 (6 bases). Trimming left V 11 bases short and J 8 bases short, with 19 bases between. Germline V lookup: CDR1 MDHEN, CDR2 SYDVKM. CDR3 size: 14 residues. CDR3 coding DNA: TGTGCCTCCCGGGGGGGCCTCGACTATTCACCCCTCCACTTT. Encoded protein: CASRGGLDYSPLHF.

This clone was observed once. The V call is TRBV5-1, the J call TRBJ2-7, with D perhaps TRBD1 (7 bases). Trimming cost V 4 bases and J 3 bases, with 17 bases left between them. The CDR3 is made up of 15 amino acids. Germline V lookup: CDR1 SGHRS, CDR2 YFSETQ. The chain's CDR3 is CASSPRQGGGYEQYF. CDR3 DNA: TGCGCCAGCAGCCCACGACAGGGAGGAGGCTACGAGCAGTACTTC.

The chain couples TRBV2 to TRBJ2-5; D might be TRBD2 (6 bases). Germline V gives CDR1 SNHLY, CDR2 FYNNEI. V lost 4 bases, J lost 5 bases, and 11 bases lay in between. The CDR3 has 13 amino acids. The CDR3 region has the DNA TGTGCCAGCAGTGTTGGAGGGCGGGAGACCCAGTACTTC. Its translation: CASSVGGRETQYF. Combining the CDR3 with reference TRBV2 and TRBJ2-5 gives the whole variable domain EPEVTQTPSHQVTQMGQEVILRCVPISNHLYFYWYRQILGQKVEFLVSFYNNEISEKSEIFDDQFSVERPDGSNFTLKIRSTKLEDSAMYFCASSVGGRETQYFGPGTRLLVL.

This rearrangement joins TRBV15 to TRBJ1-1, with D perhaps matching TRBD1 (6 bases). Germline V lookup: CDR1 LNHNV, CDR2 YYDKDF (reference sequence). Trimming stripped 3 bases from V and 10 bases from J, with 12 bases between. The CDR3 runs 12 residues. DNA of the CDR3: TGTGCCACCAGCAGGGCACAGGGTTTAGCTTTCTTT. Protein sequence: CATSRAQGLAFF. The variable domain in full, with the rest retrieved from reference TRBV15 and TRBJ1-1, is DAMVIQNPRYQVTQFGKPVTLSCSQTLNHNVMYWYQQKSSQAPKLLFHYYDKDFNNEADTPDNFQSRRPNTSFCFLDIRSPGLGDTAMYLCATSRAQGLAFFGQGTRLTVV.

CDR3 DNA: TGTGCCAGCAGTTACTCGAACGGCGCAAACATTCAGTACTTC. It yields the protein CASSYSNGANIQYF. This chain connects TRBV6-5 to TRBJ2-4; D is unclear. The V gene's germline CDR1 is MNHEY and CDR2 SVGAGI. The CDR3 covers 14 residues. Deletions cut 0 bases from V and 6 bases from J, with 9 bases between.

The V gene is TRBV30, the J gene TRBJ2-2; no clear D. CDR3 size: 11 residues. V shed 5 bases and J shed 6 bases, with 7 bases lying between them. The germline gives CDR1 GTSNPN, CDR2 SVGIG (reference sequence). CDR3 residues: CAWGPAGELFF. The DNA of the CDR3 is TGTGCCTGGGGGCCTGCCGGGGAGCTGTTTTTT.

Many counts were recorded for this clone. The rearrangement joins TRBV5-4 to TRBJ1-1; 11 bases map to TRBD1. Trimming cost V 4 bases and J 4 bases; bases outside gene matches: 3. Germline CDR1 SGHNT, CDR2 YYREEE (reference sequence). The CDR3 extends over 14 amino acids. In nucleotides, the CDR3 is TGTGCCAGCAGCCGGGACAGGGGGATCACTGAAGCTTTCTTT. It encodes CASSRDRGITEAFF.

The DNA of the CDR3 is TGTGCCAGCTCACCGCAGGAACTGAACACTGAAGCTTTCTTT. It yields the protein CASSPQELNTEAFF. The rearrangement links TRBV18 to TRBJ1-1; D is unclear. The CDR3 is 14 residues long. Germline V CDR1 and CDR2: KGHSH, LQKENI. Trimming stripped 3 bases from V and 0 bases from J, with 8 bases between.

This chain joins TRBV10-2 and TRBJ2-4, with D tentatively TRBD1 or TRBD2 (6 bases each). This CDR3 comprises 14 residues. V dropped 2 bases and J dropped 7 bases, with 12 bases sitting between them. The germline gives CDR1 WSHSY, CDR2 SAAADI. The CDR3 here is CASSEMGGENIQYF. In DNA form, the CDR3 reads TGCGCCAGCAGTGAGATGGGGGGCGAGAACATTCAGTACTTC.

The chain links TRBV30 to TRBJ2-7; perhaps TRBD1 as D (8 bases). The V gene lost 1 base and the J gene lost 2 bases, with 24 bases spanning the gap. The CDR3 spans 18 residues. CDR1 is GTSNPN, CDR2 SVGIG, per germline (reference sequence). CDR3 in amino acids: CAWSAPYRQGRGAYEQYF. The CDR3 nucleotides are TGTGCCTGGAGTGCCCCTTATAGACAGGGGAGGGGCGCCTACGAGCAGTACTTC. The full variable domain, its missing parts supplied by reference TRBV30 and TRBJ2-7, is SQTIHQWPATLVQPVGSPLSLECTVEGTSNPNLYWYRQAAGRGLQLLFYSVGIGQISSEVPQNLSASRPQDRQFILSSKKLLLSDSGFYLCAWSAPYRQGRGAYEQYFGPGTRLTVT.

In this sample, this clone turned up a few times. The genes are TRBV7-3 and TRBJ2-1; TRBD2 agrees at 10 bases. The trim removed 1 base at V and 9 bases at J, leaving 6 bases unmatched. The CDR3 has 15 residues. Germline values: CDR1 SGHTA, CDR2 FQGTGA. The CDR3 region has the DNA TGTGCCAGCAGCTTAAAAGCGGGGGGGCCCATTGAGCAGTTCTTC. This translates into CASSLKAGGPIEQFF.

A word on this clone: This sample includes further DNA sequences coding for the same CDR3. The chain links TRBV20-1 to TRBJ2-1; D call uncertain. The length of the CDR3 is 10 residues. Looked up from germline, CDR1 is DFQATT and CDR2 is SNEGSKA (reference sequence). V was cut by 6 bases and J by 4 bases, with 4 bases left in between. As DNA, the CDR3 is TGCAGTGCGGGATACAATGAGCAGTTCTTC. Translating it yields CSAGYNEQFF.

The rearrangement links TRBV6-1 to TRBJ2-1; D remains unclear. Trimming removed 0 bases from V and 10 bases from J, with 13 bases in between. CDR1 and CDR2 from the germline V gene are MNHNS and SASEGT. The CDR3 has 14 amino acids. Here the CDR3 DNA reads TGTGCCAGCAGTGAAGCTACCCTAAGCTCGGAGCAGTTCTTC. Encoded protein: CASSEATLSSEQFF.

This sequence joins TRBV6-1 and TRBJ2-4; possible D gene TRBD1, 5 bases. The CDR3 covers 16 residues. With 1 base removed from V and 2 bases from J, the gap between germline ends came to 12 bases. From germline, CDR1 is MNHNS and CDR2 SASEGT. CDR3 DNA sequence: TGTGCCAGCAGTGAAGAAGGGGCTGCCACCAAAAACATTCAGTACTTC. It is translated as CASSEEGAATKNIQYF.